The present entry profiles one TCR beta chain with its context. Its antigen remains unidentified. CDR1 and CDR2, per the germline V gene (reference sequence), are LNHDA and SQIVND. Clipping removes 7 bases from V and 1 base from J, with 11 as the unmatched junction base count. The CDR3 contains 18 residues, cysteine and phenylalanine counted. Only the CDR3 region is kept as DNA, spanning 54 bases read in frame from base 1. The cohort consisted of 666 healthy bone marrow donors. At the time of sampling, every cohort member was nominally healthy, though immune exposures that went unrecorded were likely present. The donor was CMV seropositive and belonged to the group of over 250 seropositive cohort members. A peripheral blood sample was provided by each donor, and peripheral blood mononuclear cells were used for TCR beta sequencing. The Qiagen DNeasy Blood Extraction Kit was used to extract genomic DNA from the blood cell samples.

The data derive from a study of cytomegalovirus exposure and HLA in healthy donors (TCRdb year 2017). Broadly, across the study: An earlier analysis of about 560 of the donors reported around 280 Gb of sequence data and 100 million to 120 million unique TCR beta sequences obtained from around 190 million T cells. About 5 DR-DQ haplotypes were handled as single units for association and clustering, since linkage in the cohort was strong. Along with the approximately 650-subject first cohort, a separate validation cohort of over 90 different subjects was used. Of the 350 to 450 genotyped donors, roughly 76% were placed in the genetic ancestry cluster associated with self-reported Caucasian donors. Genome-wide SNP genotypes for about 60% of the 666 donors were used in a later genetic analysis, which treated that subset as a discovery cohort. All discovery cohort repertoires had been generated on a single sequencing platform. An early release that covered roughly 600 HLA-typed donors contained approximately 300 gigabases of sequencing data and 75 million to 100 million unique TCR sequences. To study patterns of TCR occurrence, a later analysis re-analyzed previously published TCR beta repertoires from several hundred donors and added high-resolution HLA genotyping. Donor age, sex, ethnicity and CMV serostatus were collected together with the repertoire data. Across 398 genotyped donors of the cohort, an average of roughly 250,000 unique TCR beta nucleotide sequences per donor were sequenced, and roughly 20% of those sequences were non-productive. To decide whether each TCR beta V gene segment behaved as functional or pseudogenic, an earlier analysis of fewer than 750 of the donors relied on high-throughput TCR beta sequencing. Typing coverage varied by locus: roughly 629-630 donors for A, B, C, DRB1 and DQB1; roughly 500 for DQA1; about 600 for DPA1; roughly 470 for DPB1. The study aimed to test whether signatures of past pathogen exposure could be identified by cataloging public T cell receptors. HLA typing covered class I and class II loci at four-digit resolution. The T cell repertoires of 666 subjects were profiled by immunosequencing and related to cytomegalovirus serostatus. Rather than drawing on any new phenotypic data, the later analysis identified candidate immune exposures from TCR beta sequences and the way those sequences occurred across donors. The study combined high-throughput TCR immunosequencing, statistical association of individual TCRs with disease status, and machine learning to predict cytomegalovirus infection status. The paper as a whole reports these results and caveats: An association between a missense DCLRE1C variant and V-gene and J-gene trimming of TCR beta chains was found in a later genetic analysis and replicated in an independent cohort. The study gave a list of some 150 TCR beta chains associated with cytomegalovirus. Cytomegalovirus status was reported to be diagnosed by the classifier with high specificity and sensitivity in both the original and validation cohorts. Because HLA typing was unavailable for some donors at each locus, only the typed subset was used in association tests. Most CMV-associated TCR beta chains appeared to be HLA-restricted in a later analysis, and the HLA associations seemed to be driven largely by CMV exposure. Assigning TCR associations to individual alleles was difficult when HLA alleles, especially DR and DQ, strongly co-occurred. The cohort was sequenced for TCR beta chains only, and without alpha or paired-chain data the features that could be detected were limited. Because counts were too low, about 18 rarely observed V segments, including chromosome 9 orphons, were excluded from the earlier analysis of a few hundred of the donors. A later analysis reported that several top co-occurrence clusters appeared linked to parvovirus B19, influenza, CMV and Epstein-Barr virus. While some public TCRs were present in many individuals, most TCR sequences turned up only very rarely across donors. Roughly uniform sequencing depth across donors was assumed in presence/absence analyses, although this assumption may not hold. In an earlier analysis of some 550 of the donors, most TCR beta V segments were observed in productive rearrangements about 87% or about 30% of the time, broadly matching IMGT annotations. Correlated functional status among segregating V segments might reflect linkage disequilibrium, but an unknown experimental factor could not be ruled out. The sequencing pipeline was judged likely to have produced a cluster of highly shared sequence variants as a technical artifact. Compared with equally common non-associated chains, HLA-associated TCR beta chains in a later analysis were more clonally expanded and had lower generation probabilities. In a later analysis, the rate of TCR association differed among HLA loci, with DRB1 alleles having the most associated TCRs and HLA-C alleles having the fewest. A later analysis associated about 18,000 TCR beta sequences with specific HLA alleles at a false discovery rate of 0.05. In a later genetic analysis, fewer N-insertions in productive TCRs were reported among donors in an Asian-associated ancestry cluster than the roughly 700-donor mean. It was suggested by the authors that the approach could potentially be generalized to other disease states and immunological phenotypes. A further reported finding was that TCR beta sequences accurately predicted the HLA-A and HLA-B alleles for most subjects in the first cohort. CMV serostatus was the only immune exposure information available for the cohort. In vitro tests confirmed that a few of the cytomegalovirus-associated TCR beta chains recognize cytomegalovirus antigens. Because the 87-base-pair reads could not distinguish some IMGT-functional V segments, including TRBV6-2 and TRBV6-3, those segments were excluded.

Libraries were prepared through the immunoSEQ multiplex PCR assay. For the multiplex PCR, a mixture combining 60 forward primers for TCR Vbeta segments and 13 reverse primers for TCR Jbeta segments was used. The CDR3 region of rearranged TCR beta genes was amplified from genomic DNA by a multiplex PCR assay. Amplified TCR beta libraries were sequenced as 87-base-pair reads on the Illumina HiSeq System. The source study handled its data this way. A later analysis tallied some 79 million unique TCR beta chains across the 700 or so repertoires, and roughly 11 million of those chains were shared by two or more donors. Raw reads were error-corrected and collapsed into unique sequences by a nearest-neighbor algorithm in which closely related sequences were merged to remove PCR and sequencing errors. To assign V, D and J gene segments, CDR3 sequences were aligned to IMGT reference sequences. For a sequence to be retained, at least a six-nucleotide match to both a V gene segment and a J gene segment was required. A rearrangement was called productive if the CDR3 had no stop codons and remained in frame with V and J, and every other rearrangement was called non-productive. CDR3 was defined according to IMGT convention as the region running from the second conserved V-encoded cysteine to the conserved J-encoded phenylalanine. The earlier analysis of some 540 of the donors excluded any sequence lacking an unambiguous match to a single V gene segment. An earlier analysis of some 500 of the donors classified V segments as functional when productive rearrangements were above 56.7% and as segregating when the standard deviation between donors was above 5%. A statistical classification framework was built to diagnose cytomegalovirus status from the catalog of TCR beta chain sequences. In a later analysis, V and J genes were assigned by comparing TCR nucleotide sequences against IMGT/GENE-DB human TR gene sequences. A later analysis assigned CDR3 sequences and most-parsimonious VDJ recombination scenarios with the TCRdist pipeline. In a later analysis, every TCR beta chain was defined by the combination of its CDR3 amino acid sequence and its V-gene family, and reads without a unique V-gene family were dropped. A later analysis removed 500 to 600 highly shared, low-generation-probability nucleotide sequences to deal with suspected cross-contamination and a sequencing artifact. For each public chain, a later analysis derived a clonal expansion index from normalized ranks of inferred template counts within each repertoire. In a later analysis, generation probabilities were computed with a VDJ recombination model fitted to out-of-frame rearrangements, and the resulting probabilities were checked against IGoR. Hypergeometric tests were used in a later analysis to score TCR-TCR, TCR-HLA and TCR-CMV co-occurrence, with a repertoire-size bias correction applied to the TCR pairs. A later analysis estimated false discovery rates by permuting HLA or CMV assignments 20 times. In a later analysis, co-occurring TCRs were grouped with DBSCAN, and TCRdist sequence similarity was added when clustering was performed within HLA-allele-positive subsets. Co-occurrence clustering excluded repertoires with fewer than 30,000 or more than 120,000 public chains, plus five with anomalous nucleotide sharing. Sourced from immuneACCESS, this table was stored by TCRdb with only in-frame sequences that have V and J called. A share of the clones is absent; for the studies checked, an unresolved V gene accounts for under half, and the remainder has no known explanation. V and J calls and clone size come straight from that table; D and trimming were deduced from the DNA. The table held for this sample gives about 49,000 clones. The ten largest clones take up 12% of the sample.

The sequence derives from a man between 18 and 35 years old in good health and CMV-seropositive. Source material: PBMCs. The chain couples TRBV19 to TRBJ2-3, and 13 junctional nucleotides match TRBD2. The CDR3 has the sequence CASTPGLAGDARTDTQYF. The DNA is TGTGCCAGTACCCCCGGACTAGCGGGAGATGCCCGCACAGATACGCAGTATTTT.